This T cell receptor (beta chain) was obtained from a study of blood T cell repertoires in COVID-19. Turning to the study itself: Acute-phase and convalescent COVID-19 samples originated in the United States, Italy and Spain. The cDNA or gDNA used as material had been derived from T cells, B-cell-depleted T cells, or PBMCs.

The germline V gene has CDR1 ENHRY and CDR2 SYGVKD. The CDR3 covers 12 residues. V shed 10 bases, J shed 3 bases, and the junction held 4 bases outside the gene matches. Under the authors' procedure: It was from reference gene primer amplification that nucleated cell counts were estimated. Produced via immunoSEQ multiplex PCR; TCRdb's table is partial and in-frame only. V and J calls plus clone size are reproduced from that table; the DNA served to infer D and trimming. This repertoire shows around 200,000 clones, about 83% found once; its top ten account for approximately 6.2%. Material for sequencing was peripheral blood. V and J are TRBV10-3 and TRBJ1-2; 8 bases match TRBD1. The receptor comes from a man aged 55 to 70 who had recovered from COVID-19. The CDR3 loop reads CATSTGDYGYTF. The CDR3 DNA is TGTGCCACCTCGACAGGGGACTATGGCTACACCTTC.